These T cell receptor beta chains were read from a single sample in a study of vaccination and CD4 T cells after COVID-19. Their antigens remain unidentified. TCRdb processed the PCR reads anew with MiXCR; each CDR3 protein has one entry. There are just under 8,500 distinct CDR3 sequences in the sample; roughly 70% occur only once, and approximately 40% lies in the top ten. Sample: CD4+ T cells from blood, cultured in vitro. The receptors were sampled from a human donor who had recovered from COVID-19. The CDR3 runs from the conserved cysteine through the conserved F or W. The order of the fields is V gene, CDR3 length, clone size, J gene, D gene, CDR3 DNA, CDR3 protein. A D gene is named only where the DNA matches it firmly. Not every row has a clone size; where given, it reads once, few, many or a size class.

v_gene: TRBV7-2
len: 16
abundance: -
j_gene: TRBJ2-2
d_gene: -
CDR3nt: TGTGCCAGCAGCCGAGTAGGGGGACAGAACACCGGGGAGCTGTTTTTT
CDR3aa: CASSRVGGQNTGELFF

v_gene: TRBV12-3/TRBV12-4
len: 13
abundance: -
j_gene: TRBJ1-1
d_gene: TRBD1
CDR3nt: TGTGCCAGCAGACCCTCCCGGGACAGCGAAGCTTTCTTT
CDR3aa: CASRPSRDSEAFF

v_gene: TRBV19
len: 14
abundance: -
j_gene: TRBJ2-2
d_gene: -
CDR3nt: TGTGCCAGTAGTCTCTTCATGGGCACCGGGGAGCTGTTTTTT
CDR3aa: CASSLFMGTGELFF

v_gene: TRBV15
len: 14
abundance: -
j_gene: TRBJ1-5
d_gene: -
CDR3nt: TGTGCCACCAGCAGAGAAGCAAGCAATCAGCCCCAGCATTTT
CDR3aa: CATSREASNQPQHF

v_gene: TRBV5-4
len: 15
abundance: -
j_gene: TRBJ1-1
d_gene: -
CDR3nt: TGTGCCAGCAGCTTGGAAACAACAGGGAACACTGAAGCTTTCTTT
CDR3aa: CASSLETTGNTEAFF

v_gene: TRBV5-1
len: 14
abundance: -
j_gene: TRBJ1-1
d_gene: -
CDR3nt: TGCGCCAGCAGCTTTATGACAGTGGACACTGAAGCTTTCTTT
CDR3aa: CASSFMTVDTEAFF

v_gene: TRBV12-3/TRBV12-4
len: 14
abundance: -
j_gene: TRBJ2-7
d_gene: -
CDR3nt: TGTGCCAGCAGCTGGACAAGCAGCTCCTACGAGCAGTACTTC
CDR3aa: CASSWTSSSYEQYF

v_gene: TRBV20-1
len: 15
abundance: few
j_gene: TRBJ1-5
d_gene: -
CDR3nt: TGCAGTGCAACGAGCGGGGGTTGGAGCAATCAGCCCCAGCATTTT
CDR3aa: CSATSGGWSNQPQHF

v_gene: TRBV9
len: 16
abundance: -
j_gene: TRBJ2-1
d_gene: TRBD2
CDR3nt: TGTGCCAGCAGCGTAGGGCGGGGGGGCAGGAACAATGAGCAGTTCTTC
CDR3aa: CASSVGRGGRNNEQFF

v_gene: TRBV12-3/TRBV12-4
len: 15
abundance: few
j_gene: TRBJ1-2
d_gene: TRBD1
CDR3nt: TGTGCCAGCAGTGCCCGGGACAGGGGCAACTATGGCTACACCTTC
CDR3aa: CASSARDRGNYGYTF

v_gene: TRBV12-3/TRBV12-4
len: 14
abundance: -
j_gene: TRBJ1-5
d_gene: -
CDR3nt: TGTGCCAGCAGCATGACAGGCACCAATCAGCCCCAGCATTTT
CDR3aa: CASSMTGTNQPQHF

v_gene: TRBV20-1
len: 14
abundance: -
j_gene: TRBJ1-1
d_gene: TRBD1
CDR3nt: TGCAGTGCCTACGAGGGGGCCATTAACACTGAAGCTTTCTTT
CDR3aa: CSAYEGAINTEAFF

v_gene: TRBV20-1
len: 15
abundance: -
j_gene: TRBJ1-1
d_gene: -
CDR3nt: TGCAGTGCCCAAACGCCCAGGGTAGGGTACACTGAAGCTTTCTTT
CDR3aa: CSAQTPRVGYTEAFF

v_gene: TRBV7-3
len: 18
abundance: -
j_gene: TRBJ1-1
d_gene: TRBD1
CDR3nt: TGTGCCAGCAGCTTATTAGCACCGGGACAGGGAATGAACACTGAAGCTTTCTTT
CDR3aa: CASSLLAPGQGMNTEAFF

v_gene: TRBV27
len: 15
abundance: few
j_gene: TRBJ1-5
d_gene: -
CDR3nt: TGTGCCAGCAGTTTATTATCGGGGACTAATCAGCCCCAGCATTTT
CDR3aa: CASSLLSGTNQPQHF

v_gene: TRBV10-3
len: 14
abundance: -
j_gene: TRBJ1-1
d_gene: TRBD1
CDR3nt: TGTGCCATCAGTGAGAACAGGGGGATCACTGAAGCTTTCTTT
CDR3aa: CAISENRGITEAFF

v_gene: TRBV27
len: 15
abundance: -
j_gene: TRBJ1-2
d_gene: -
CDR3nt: TGTGCCAGCAACCTCCGGAGGGGGTTTGTAGATGGCTACACCTTC
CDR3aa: CASNLRRGFVDGYTF

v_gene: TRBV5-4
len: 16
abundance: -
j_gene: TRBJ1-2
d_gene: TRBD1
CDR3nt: TGTGCCAGCAGCTTGGGGACAGGGACAGGGGACTATGGCTACACCTTC
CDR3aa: CASSLGTGTGDYGYTF

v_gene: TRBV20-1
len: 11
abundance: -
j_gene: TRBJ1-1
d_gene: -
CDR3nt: TGCAGTGCCAGGCCGATCACTGAAGCTTTCTTT
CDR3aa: CSARPITEAFF

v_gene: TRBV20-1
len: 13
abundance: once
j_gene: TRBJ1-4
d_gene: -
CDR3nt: TGCAGTGCTAGAGCAGGGACATACGAAAAACTGTTTTTT
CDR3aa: CSARAGTYEKLFF

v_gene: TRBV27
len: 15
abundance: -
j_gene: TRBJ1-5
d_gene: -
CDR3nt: TGTGCCAGCAGTTCCAGCCCCCCGTACGGTCAGCCCCAGCATTTT
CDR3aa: CASSSSPPYGQPQHF

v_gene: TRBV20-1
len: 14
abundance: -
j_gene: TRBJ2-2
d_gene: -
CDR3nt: TGCAGTGCTAGAGAGGGACCCCACACCGGGGAGCTGTTTTTT
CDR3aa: CSAREGPHTGELFF

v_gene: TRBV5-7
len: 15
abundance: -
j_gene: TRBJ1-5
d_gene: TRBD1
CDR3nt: TGTGCCAGCAGTCAGGGGGCTTTAGGCAATCAGCCCCAGCATTTT
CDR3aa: CASSQGALGNQPQHF

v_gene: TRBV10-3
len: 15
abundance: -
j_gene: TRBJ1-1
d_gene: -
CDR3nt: TGTGCCATCAGCCCCCCAGTTCAGGTTAGCACTGAAGCTTTCTTT
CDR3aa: CAISPPVQVSTEAFF

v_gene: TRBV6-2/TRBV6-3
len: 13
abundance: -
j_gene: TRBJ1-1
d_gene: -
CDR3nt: TGTGCCAGCAGACAGGATTTGAACACTGAAGCTTTCTTT
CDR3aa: CASRQDLNTEAFF

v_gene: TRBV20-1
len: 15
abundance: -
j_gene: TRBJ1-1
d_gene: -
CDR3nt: TGCAGTGCTGTCATCCCTAGGGGGGGGAACACTGAAGCTTTCTTT
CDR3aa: CSAVIPRGGNTEAFF

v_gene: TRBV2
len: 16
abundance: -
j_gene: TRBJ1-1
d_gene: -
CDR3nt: TGTGCCAGCAGACTCGGACGGGGGGGCGCGAACACTGAAGCTTTCTTT
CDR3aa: CASRLGRGGANTEAFF

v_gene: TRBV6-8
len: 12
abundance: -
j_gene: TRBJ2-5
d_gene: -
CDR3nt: TGTGCCGCTTCTCGGGGCCAAGAGACCCAGTACTTC
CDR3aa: CAASRGQETQYF

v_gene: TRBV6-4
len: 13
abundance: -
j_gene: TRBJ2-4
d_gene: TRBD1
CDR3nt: TGTGCCAGCAGTGAGCGACAGGGAAACATTCAGTACTTC
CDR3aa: CASSERQGNIQYF

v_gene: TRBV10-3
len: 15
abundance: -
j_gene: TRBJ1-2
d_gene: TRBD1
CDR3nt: TGTGCCATCAGTGAGCCCACAGGGGGGAACTATGGCTACACCTTC
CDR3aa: CAISEPTGGNYGYTF

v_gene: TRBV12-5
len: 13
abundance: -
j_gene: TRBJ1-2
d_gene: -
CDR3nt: TGTGCTAGTGGAGATGACAAGAACTATGGCTACACCTTC
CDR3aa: CASGDDKNYGYTF

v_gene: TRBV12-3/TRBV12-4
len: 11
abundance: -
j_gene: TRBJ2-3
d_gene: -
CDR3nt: TGTGCCAGCAGCGCCACAGATACGCAGTATTTT
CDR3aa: CASSATDTQYF

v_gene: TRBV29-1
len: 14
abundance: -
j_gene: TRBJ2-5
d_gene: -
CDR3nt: TGCAGCGTCACTCTGGGGGTGTACCAAGAGACCCAGTACTTC
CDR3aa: CSVTLGVYQETQYF

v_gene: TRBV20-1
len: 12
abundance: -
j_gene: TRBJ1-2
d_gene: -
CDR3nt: TGCAGTGCTAGAGACTGGGGGGATGGCTACACCTTC
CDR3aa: CSARDWGDGYTF

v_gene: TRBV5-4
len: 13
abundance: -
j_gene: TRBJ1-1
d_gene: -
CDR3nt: TGTGCCAGTCAGTGGGGGCGGCGCACTGAAGCTTTCTTT
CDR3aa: CASQWGRRTEAFF

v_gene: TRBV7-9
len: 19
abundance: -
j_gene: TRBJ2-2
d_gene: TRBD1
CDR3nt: TGTGCCAGCAGCTCGTCAATGATTACAGGGGGCGCAAGGGGCGGGGAGCTGTTTTTT
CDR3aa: CASSSSMITGGARGGELFF

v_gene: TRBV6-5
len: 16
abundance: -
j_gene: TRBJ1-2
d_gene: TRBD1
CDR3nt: TGTGCCAGCAGTTACTCGATAGGACAGGGGTCTAGTGGCTACACCTTC
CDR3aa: CASSYSIGQGSSGYTF

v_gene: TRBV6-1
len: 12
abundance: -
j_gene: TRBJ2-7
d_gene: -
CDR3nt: TGTGCCTTTGGAAGCATTGCCTACGAGCAGTACTTC
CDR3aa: CAFGSIAYEQYF

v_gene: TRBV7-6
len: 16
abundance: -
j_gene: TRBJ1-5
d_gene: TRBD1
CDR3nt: TGTGCCAGCAGCTTAGGGACAGGGGGCCCCAATCAGCCCCAGCATTTT
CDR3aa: CASSLGTGGPNQPQHF

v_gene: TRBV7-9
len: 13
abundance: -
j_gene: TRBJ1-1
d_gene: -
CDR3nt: TGTGCCAGCAGCTTATTGGGTTACACTGAAGCTTTCTTT
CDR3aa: CASSLLGYTEAFF

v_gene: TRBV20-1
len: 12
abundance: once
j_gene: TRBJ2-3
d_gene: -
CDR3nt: TGCAGTGCTAGAGTGCCCACAGATACGCAGTATTTT
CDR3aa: CSARVPTDTQYF

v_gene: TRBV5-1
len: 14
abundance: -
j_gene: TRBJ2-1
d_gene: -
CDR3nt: TGCGCCAGCAGCTCGGATTCGAAATACAATGAGCAGTTCTTC
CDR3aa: CASSSDSKYNEQFF

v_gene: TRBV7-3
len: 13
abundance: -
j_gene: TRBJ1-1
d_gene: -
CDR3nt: TGTGCCAGCAGCCCGTCCGGGTCCGCTGAAGCTTTCTTT
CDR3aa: CASSPSGSAEAFF

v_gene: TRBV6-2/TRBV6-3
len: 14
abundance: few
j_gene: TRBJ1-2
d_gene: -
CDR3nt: TGTGCCAGCAGCCCCCAGGACAAGGGCTATGGCTACACCTTC
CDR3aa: CASSPQDKGYGYTF

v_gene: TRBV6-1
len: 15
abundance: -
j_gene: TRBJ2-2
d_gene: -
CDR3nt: TGTGCCAGCAGCCCCGGGACACTTCACACCGGGGAGCTGTTTTTT
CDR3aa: CASSPGTLHTGELFF

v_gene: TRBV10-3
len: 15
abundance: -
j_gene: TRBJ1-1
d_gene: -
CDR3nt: TGTGCCATCAGTGCGTGGGGCAAAGGGAACACTGAAGCTTTCTTT
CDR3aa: CAISAWGKGNTEAFF

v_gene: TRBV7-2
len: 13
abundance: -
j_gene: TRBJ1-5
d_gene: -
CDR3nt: TGTGCCAGCAGCATGGACAACAATCAGCCCCAGCATTTT
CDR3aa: CASSMDNNQPQHF

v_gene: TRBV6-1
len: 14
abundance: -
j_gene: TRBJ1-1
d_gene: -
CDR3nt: TGTGCCAGCAGTCCCAGAGGATTGAACACTGAAGCTTTCTTT
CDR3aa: CASSPRGLNTEAFF

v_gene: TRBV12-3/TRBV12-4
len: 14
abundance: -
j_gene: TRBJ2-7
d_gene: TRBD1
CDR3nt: TGTGCCAGCAGGGTCGGGACAGTAATTTACGAGCAGTACTTC
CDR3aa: CASRVGTVIYEQYF

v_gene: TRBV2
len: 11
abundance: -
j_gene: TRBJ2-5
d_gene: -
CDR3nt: TGTGCCAGCAGTGCCGGGGAGACCCAGTACTTC
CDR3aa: CASSAGETQYF

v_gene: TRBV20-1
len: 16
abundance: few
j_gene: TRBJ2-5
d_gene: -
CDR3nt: TGCAGTGTATCCGGCCCGGAGGCCAATTTTAAAGAGACCCAGTACTTC
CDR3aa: CSVSGPEANFKETQYF

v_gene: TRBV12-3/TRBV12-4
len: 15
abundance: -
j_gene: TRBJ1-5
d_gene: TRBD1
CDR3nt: TGTGCCAGCAGGGCCTTTGACAGGGCGAATCAGCCCCAGCATTTT
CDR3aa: CASRAFDRANQPQHF

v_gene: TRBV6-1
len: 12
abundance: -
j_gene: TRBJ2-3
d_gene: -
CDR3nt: TGTGCCAGCAGTGAAAGCACAGATACGCAGTATTTT
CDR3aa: CASSESTDTQYF

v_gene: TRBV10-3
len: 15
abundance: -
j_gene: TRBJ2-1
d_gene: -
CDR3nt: TGTGCCATCACCCCCGAGGTGGCAGGGTCCTATGAGCAGTTCTTC
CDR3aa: CAITPEVAGSYEQFF

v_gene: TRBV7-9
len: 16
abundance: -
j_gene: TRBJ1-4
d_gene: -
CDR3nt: TGTGCCAGCAGCTTATCCCGGACGGACCGGAATGAAAAACTGTTTTTT
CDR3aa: CASSLSRTDRNEKLFF

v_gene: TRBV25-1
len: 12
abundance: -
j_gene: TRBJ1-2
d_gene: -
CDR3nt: TGTGCCAGCGGGTTCGCGACTGATGGCTACACCTTC
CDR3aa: CASGFATDGYTF

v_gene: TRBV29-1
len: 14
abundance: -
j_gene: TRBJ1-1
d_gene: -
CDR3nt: TGCAGCGTTGGTCGGACGGGCATGAACACTGAAGCTTTCTTT
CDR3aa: CSVGRTGMNTEAFF

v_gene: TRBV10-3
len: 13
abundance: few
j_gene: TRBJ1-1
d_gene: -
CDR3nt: TGTGCCATCAGTGGGACATTGAACACTGAAGCTTTCTTT
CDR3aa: CAISGTLNTEAFF

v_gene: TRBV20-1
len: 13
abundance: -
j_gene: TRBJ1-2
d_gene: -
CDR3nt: TGCAGTGCCCGGTCCCGGGGGGGCTATGGCTACACCTTC
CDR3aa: CSARSRGGYGYTF

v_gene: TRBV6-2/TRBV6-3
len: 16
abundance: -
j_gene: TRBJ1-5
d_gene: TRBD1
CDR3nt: TGTGCCAGCAGCCACCGACAGGGAAAGGGAAATCAGCCCCAGCATTTT
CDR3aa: CASSHRQGKGNQPQHF